This TCR beta chain was sequenced for a study of blood T cell repertoires in COVID-19. About the research overall: Both acute and convalescent COVID-19 samples were obtained from the United States, Italy and Spain. Sources were T cells, B-cell-depleted T cells, or PBMCs; the material itself was cDNA or gDNA.

In the authors' workflow: Scientists estimated how many nucleated cells there were by amplifying reference gene primers. The protocol was immunoSEQ multiplex PCR, while the TCRdb copy is restricted to in-frame clones and leaves out a portion. The DNA gave D and trimming, while V, J and clone size come from that table. The table lists 300,000 or so clones, about 87% of them singletons. Sequenced material: peripheral blood. The origin of this receptor is a woman between 25 and 40 years old who had recovered from COVID-19.

This chain's CDR3 is CASSPRRELSGNTIYF. CDR3 nucleotides: TGTGCCAGCAGCCCCCGACGGGAACTCTCTGGAAACACCATATATTTT. The rearrangement joins TRBV5-6 to TRBJ1-3; unclear D gene. Trimming cost V 4 bases and J 0 bases, with 14 bases left between them. From germline, CDR1 is SGHDT and CDR2 YYEEEE. The CDR3 totals 16 residues.